This is a list of T cell receptor beta chains from one sample in a study of cytomegalovirus exposure and HLA in healthy donors. Sequencing was performed with immunoSEQ multiplex PCR; in TCRdb, only in-frame clones are kept and a portion is missing. The data show roughly 100,000 clones, with approximately 9% seen just once and about 5% held by the top ten. The sequencing sample was made of PBMCs. These receptors originate from a man in his fifties in good health and CMV-seropositive. Both conserved end residues are part of each CDR3. The order of the fields is clone size, J gene, D gene, V gene, CDR3 length, CDR3 DNA, CDR3 protein. D genes are given only for firm matches. Expanded clones are given a class, and other clones once, few, many or no size at all.

size: few; J: TRBJ2-1; D: TRBD2; V: TRBV7-3; length: 14; DNA: TGTGCCAGCAGCCCTAGCGGGAGAGGTGGTGAGCAGTTCTTC; CDR3: CASSPSGRGGEQFF
size: NA; J: TRBJ1-1; D: TRBD1; V: TRBV5-4; length: 15; DNA: TGTGCCAGCAGCTACACCGGGACAGGAGACACTGAAGCTTTCTTT; CDR3: CASSYTGTGDTEAFF
size: few; J: TRBJ2-6; D: TRBD1; V: TRBV28; length: 18; DNA: TGTGCCAGCAGTCCAGTTCCCGGGACAGGGCCTGGGGCCAACGTCCTGACTTTC; CDR3: CASSPVPGTGPGANVLTF
size: few; J: TRBJ2-7; D: NA; V: TRBV5-1; length: 14; DNA: TGCGCCAGCAGCTTGGCTGGGACAACCTACGAGCAGTACTTC; CDR3: CASSLAGTTYEQYF
size: NA; J: TRBJ2-7; D: NA; V: TRBV5-4; length: 13; DNA: TGTGCCAGCAGCCACCGGGACAACTACGAGCAGTACTTC; CDR3: CASSHRDNYEQYF
size: few; J: TRBJ1-5; D: NA; V: TRBV7-8; length: 14; DNA: TGTGCCAGCAGCTTAGAGATACGGTATCAGCCCCAGCATTTT; CDR3: CASSLEIRYQPQHF
size: few; J: TRBJ1-1; D: NA; V: TRBV18; length: 14; DNA: TGTGCCAGCTCACCACAGAACATGAACACTGAAGCTTTCTTT; CDR3: CASSPQNMNTEAFF
size: few; J: TRBJ1-4; D: NA; V: TRBV11-2; length: 16; DNA: TGTGCCAGCAGCTTAGGGGGCAGAAGGGATCGTGAAAAACTGTTTTTT; CDR3: CASSLGGRRDREKLFF
size: NA; J: TRBJ2-5; D: TRBD2; V: TRBV30; length: 12; DNA: TGTGCCTGGATCGGGAGGGGTGAGACCCAGTACTTC; CDR3: CAWIGRGETQYF
size: few; J: TRBJ2-7; D: TRBD1; V: TRBV5-1; length: 17; DNA: TGCGCCAGCAGCCCAACCCCGACAGGGCCAACCGTGGTCGAGCAGTACTTC; CDR3: CASSPTPTGPTVVEQYF
size: few; J: TRBJ2-2; D: NA; V: TRBV5-1; length: 15; DNA: TGCGCCAGCAGCGTAACAGGGAATCGTGACGGGGAGCTGTTTTTT; CDR3: CASSVTGNRDGELFF
size: few; J: TRBJ2-7; D: TRBD1; V: TRBV29-1; length: 14; DNA: TGCAGCGTTGAAATACAGGGGAACTCGTACGAGCAGTACTTC; CDR3: CSVEIQGNSYEQYF
size: NA; J: TRBJ1-1; D: TRBD1; V: TRBV19; length: 12; DNA: TGTGCCAGCGGACAGGGGGTGTCGGCAGCTTTCTTT; CDR3: CASGQGVSAAFF
size: NA; J: TRBJ2-1; D: NA; V: TRBV5-5; length: 15; DNA: TGTGCCAGCAGCTTGGGCAGGGTAAACTACAATGAGCAGTTCTTC; CDR3: CASSLGRVNYNEQFF
size: medium-sized; J: TRBJ1-5; D: TRBD1; V: TRBV5-1; length: 14; DNA: TGCGCCAGCTCGACAGGGGAGGGGTCGCAGCCCCAGCATTTT; CDR3: CASSTGEGSQPQHF
size: NA; J: TRBJ1-5; D: NA; V: TRBV2; length: 14; DNA: TGTGCCAGCAGTCCCCAGGGGCGAAATCAGCCCCAGCATTTT; CDR3: CASSPQGRNQPQHF
size: NA; J: TRBJ2-7; D: TRBD1; V: TRBV7-2; length: 14; DNA: TGTGCCAGCAGCCAGACAGGGAACTCCTACGAGCAGTACTTC; CDR3: CASSQTGNSYEQYF
size: few; J: TRBJ2-3; D: NA; V: TRBV10-3; length: 15; DNA: TGTGCCATCAGTGATCTAGGGGATAGGTTCGATACGCAGTATTTT; CDR3: CAISDLGDRFDTQYF
size: NA; J: TRBJ1-2; D: TRBD1; V: TRBV19; length: 14; DNA: TGTGCCAGTAGACTCGGACAGGGGATCTATGGCTACACCTTC; CDR3: CASRLGQGIYGYTF
size: few; J: TRBJ2-7; D: TRBD2; V: TRBV27; length: 15; DNA: TGTGCCAGTAGACGCGGGACTAGCGCTCAGTACGAGCAGTACTTC; CDR3: CASRRGTSAQYEQYF
size: few; J: TRBJ2-7; D: TRBD2; V: TRBV6-5; length: 14; DNA: TGTGCCAGCAGTTTGACTAGCGGGGGCTACGAGCAGTACTTC; CDR3: CASSLTSGGYEQYF
size: few; J: TRBJ2-3; D: TRBD2; V: TRBV7-2; length: 14; DNA: TGTGCCAGCAGTTTAGCGGGAGGAGGAGATACGCAGTATTTT; CDR3: CASSLAGGGDTQYF
size: few; J: TRBJ2-7; D: NA; V: TRBV14; length: 14; DNA: TGTGCCAGCAGCCAAGATCACGGAGGGTACGAGCAGTACTTC; CDR3: CASSQDHGGYEQYF
size: few; J: TRBJ2-7; D: TRBD2; V: TRBV7-3; length: 16; DNA: TGTGCCAGCAGCTTAGGTGCTAGCGGGAGCGGCTACGAGCAGTACTTC; CDR3: CASSLGASGSGYEQYF
size: few; J: TRBJ2-7; D: NA; V: TRBV7-6; length: 17; DNA: TGTGCCAGCAGCTTAGCCGGGCAGGGTGTAACCCCTTACGAGCAGTACTTC; CDR3: CASSLAGQGVTPYEQYF
size: few; J: TRBJ2-3; D: NA; V: TRBV29-1; length: 16; DNA: TGCAGCGTCCCGCGTTGGCAGGGGTTAGGGGGAGATACGCAGTATTTT; CDR3: CSVPRWQGLGGDTQYF
size: few; J: TRBJ1-1; D: NA; V: TRBV28; length: 13; DNA: TGTGCCAGCAGCCGGTTTCCCCCGACTGAAGCTTTCTTT; CDR3: CASSRFPPTEAFF